The sequence of this T cell receptor (beta chain) was determined in a study of vaccination and CD4 T cells after COVID-19. Study information: Typically, post-vaccine samples were obtained a median approximately 75 days after dose two, within a range of 14 to 241.

The CDR3 is 15 amino acids. Trimming took 3 bases from V and 3 from J; bases not matched to a gene: 5. In germline, CDR1 is SGHRS, CDR2 YFSETQ. The Oncomine TCR Beta short-read assay was applied to DNA of cultured CD4+ T cells. TCRdb reprocessed the PCR reads via MiXCR and lists one record per CDR3 protein. The sample has 15,000 to 20,000 distinct CDR3 sequences, about 50% seen once. Treatment here: roughly ten-day PBMC culture with coronavirus spike peptide pools or control peptides (ViraFEST assay). ViraFEST enlarged antigen-specific T cell populations with peptide pools and afterwards sequenced TCRs. Comment on this clonotype: Its antigen is unknown.

This receptor was identified in a human donor who had recovered from COVID-19. The chain has TRBV5-1 and TRBJ1-1; 10 bases match TRBD1. The specimen was CD4+ T cells from blood, cultured in vitro. CDR3 nucleotides: TGCGCCAGCAGCTCACGGACAGGGGGGGACACTGAAGCTTTCTTT. Translation gives CASSSRTGGDTEAFF.